This T cell receptor (beta chain) was captured in a study of cytomegalovirus exposure and HLA in healthy donors. The CDR3 extends over 12 amino acids. Looked up from germline, CDR1 is SQVTM and CDR2 is ANQGSEA. V shed 6 bases and J 6 bases; nucleotides not matched to a gene: 1. Repertoires were generated with immunoSEQ multiplex PCR, while TCRdb's copy carries only in-frame clones and drops some. The sample lists 200,000 to 250,000 clones, 80% to 85% occurring once. This receptor was taken from a woman in her twenties or thirties in good health and CMV-seropositive. Input material: PBMCs. The V and J genes are TRBV29-1 and TRBJ1-4; 10 bases align to TRBD1. CDR3 residues: CSVGQGDEKLFF. The DNA of the CDR3 is TGCAGCGTCGGACAGGGGGATGAAAAACTGTTTTTT.